This passage covers 6 T cell receptor beta chains from one sample sequenced in a study of blood T cell repertoires in COVID-19. The repertoire was sequenced with immunoSEQ multiplex PCR; TCRdb's copy has only in-frame clones and lacks some. Of 180,000 or so clones in the sample, approximately 90% are singletons; the top ten hold more than 0.75%. Sequenced: peripheral blood. These receptors came from a man between 18 and 29 years old with acute or convalescent COVID-19.

This chain uses TRBV28 with TRBJ1-2, with 9 bases that match TRBD1. The length of the CDR3 is 14 residues. Germline-derived CDR1 and CDR2 are MDHEN and SYDVKM. Trimming cost V 4 bases and J 4 bases; bases outside gene matches: 4. CDR3 amino acids: CASSSGQGTYGYTF. The CDR3 DNA sequence: TGTGCCAGCAGTTCCGGACAGGGGACCTATGGCTACACCTTC.

This chain connects TRBV30 to TRBJ1-2; 7 positions agree with TRBD1. This CDR3 is built from 16 residues. With V trimmed by 2 bases and J by 3 bases, 12 bases remained unmatched. The germline V gene encodes CDR1 GTSNPN and CDR2 SVGIG (reference sequence). CDR3 sequence reads: CAWSPWDRIEYYGYTF. The CDR3 DNA is TGTGCCTGGAGTCCGTGGGACAGAATTGAGTACTATGGCTACACCTTC.

This clone has only one observation. The chain couples TRBV19 to TRBJ1-5, with D possibly TRBD1 on 5 matching bases. From germline, CDR1 is LNHDA and CDR2 SQIVND (reference sequence). CDR3 length equals 13 residues. V was trimmed by 3 bases and J by 7 bases, leaving 10 bases between them. The CDR3 region is CASSIQGPQPQHF. The CDR3 DNA follows: TGTGCCAGTAGTATCCAGGGCCCGCAGCCCCAGCATTTT.

V gene TRBV6-5 combines with J gene TRBJ1-5; 7 bases are a match to TRBD1. Looked up from germline, CDR1 is MNHEY and CDR2 is SVGAGI. This CDR3 contains 15 residues. Unmatched junction bases numbered 10, after V lost 9 bases and J lost 2 bases. The CDR3 protein is CASMTGLFGNQPQHF. The CDR3 nucleotides read TGTGCCAGTATGACAGGGCTTTTCGGCAATCAGCCCCAGCATTTT.

The gene calls are TRBV7-9 and TRBJ1-2; TRBD1 might be the D (6 bases). CDR1 and CDR2 from the germline V gene are SEHNR and FQNEAQ (reference sequence). The CDR3 covers 15 residues. V was shortened by 5 bases and J by 2 bases, with 15 bases between the two germline ends. CDR3 protein: CASSPSGGANYGYTF. The CDR3 nucleotides are TGTGCCAGCAGCCCCAGTGGGGGGGCGAACTATGGCTACACCTTC.

The gene calls are TRBV6-6 and TRBJ2-5, with 8 bases matching TRBD1. The ends lost 6 bases at V and 6 bases at J; junction bases unmatched: 12. Per the germline V gene, CDR1 is MNHNY and CDR2 is SVGAGI (reference sequence). CDR3 length: 15 residues. The CDR3 is CASRNPGGGKQTQYF. CDR3 coding DNA: TGTGCCAGCAGGAATCCAGGGGGCGGTAAACAGACCCAGTACTTC.